The 23 T cell receptor beta chains presented below share a single source sample, sequenced in a study of technical replicates of blood from a handful of donors. The table came from immunoSEQ multiplex PCR; TCRdb's copy has only in-frame clones and leaves some out. Of some 57,000 clones in the sample, about 90% are singletons; the top ten hold roughly 5%. Sequencing was performed on PBMCs. The source is a human donor in good health. Some clones in this sample may be carry-over from other donors' samples.

J is TRBJ1-2 and V is TRBV4-2, with D possibly being TRBD1 (5 bases). CDR1 and CDR2 from the germline V gene are LGHNA and YNFKEQ. The CDR3 runs 13 residues. The V gene lost 2 bases and the J gene lost 4 bases, with 8 bases spanning the gap. The CDR3 nucleotides read TGTGCCAGCAGCCAAAGAGACAGCTATGGCTACACCTTC. Amino acids: CASSQRDSYGYTF.

In its sample, this clone was seen once. The chain carries TRBV2 and TRBJ1-2; 8 bases are shared with TRBD1. This CDR3 is built from 12 residues. Losses at the gene ends were 4 bases for V and 5 bases for J; bases not matched to a gene: 0. Germline lookup yields CDR1 SNHLY and CDR2 FYNNEI. CDR3 sequence (DNA): TGTGCCAGCAGTGGGACAGGGTATGGCTACACCTTC. Translated: CASSGTGYGYTF.

This chain links TRBV7-9 with TRBJ1-1, with 7 bases lining up with TRBD1. CDR1 is SEHNR and CDR2 is FQNEAQ in the germline V gene (reference sequence). The CDR3 sequence is 17 residues long. V lost 5 bases, J lost 2 bases, and 14 bases stayed unmatched. The CDR3 loop reads CASSPRPTGATNTEAFF. The CDR3 DNA sequence: TGTGCCAGCAGCCCACGTCCCACAGGGGCCACCAACACTGAAGCTTTCTTT.

The chain has TRBV10-3 and TRBJ1-2; TRBD1 aligns across 7 bases. The CDR3 is 13 amino acids. J lost 5 bases, V lost 1 base, and 1 base had no gene match. Germline V CDR1 and CDR2: ENHRY, SYGVKD. CDR3 coding DNA: TGTGCCATCAGTGAGTTGGGACAGTATGGCTACACCTTC. Translated, it gives CAISELGQYGYTF.

CDR3 in amino acids: CASSQDMGLDRINQPQHF. CDR3 coding DNA: TGTGCCAGCAGCCAAGATATGGGGTTGGACAGAATAAATCAGCCCCAGCATTTT. The chain is built from TRBV4-2 and TRBJ1-5; a possible D gene is TRBD1 (6 bases). This CDR3 is 18 amino acids long. V was trimmed by 0 bases and J by 4 bases, leaving 19 bases between them. CDR1 is LGHNA and CDR2 is YNFKEQ in the germline V gene.

The chain employs TRBV27 and TRBJ1-6; 9 bases match TRBD1. Trimming cost V 8 bases and J 8 bases; bases outside gene matches: 4. Germline CDR1 is MNHEY and CDR2 is SMNVEV (reference sequence). The CDR3 totals 13 residues. Here the CDR3 reads CASGDREYSPLHF. The CDR3 DNA follows: TGTGCCAGCGGGGACAGGGAGTATTCACCCCTCCACTTT.

V gene TRBV5-6 combines with J gene TRBJ1-6; 7 nucleotides line up with TRBD1. The junction had 7 bases not matched to a gene; V was cut back by 4 bases and J by 0 bases. Germline-derived CDR1 and CDR2 are SGHDT and YYEEEE. The CDR3 sequence is 17 residues long. CDR3 coding DNA: TGTGCCAGCAGCCGAACAGGGGCGGGCTCCTATAATTCACCCCTCCACTTT. Protein product: CASSRTGAGSYNSPLHF.

Only one count was recorded for this clone. This chain links TRBV4-1 with TRBJ1-2; a weak D match, TRBD1 (5 bases). V was clipped by 6 bases and J by 5 bases, with 16 bases between them. Per germline, CDR1 MGHRA and CDR2 YSYEKL. This CDR3 spans 14 amino acids. CDR3 sequence (DNA): TGCGCCAGCAGGACAACGACCGGGGGGTATGGCTACACCTTC. It codes for CASRTTTGGYGYTF.

Only a few counts were recorded for this clone. The chain combines TRBV7-6 with TRBJ2-1; no definite D call. This CDR3 has 13 amino acids. Between the trimmed V and J ends, which lost 1 base and 6 bases, there was a span of 7 bases. Germline V gene data show CDR1 as SGHVS and CDR2 as FNYEAQ. The CDR3 DNA is TGTGCCAGCAGCTTAGGGGCCTTCAATGAGCAGTTCTTC. It is translated as CASSLGAFNEQFF.

The chain recombines TRBV12-5 with TRBJ1-3; TRBD1 agrees at 9 bases. The germline V gene encodes CDR1 LGHNT and CDR2 FRNRAP. The V gene end was trimmed by 5 bases and the J gene end by 3 bases; junction bases not matched to a gene: 5. This CDR3 has 15 residues. The CDR3 is CASGPGQGNGNTIYF. Here the CDR3 DNA reads TGTGCTAGTGGTCCAGGACAGGGGAATGGAAACACCATATATTTT.

This chain connects TRBV18 to TRBJ2-1; TRBD1 is a possible D gene (5 bases). The germline gives CDR1 KGHSH, CDR2 LQKENI. CDR3 size: 15 residues. V lost 1 base and J 0 bases, leaving 7 bases between the germline ends. The CDR3 sequence is CASSPRQSSYNEQFF. The CDR3 DNA reads TGTGCCAGCTCACCACGACAGAGCTCCTACAATGAGCAGTTCTTC.

This CDR3 reads CASSFTGAGGSEQYF. The DNA for the CDR3 is TGTGCCAGCAGCTTCACAGGGGCGGGGGGTTCCGAGCAGTACTTC. The chain recombines TRBV7-3 with TRBJ2-7; possibly TRBD2 for D (8 bases). Trimming took off 3 bases at V and 6 bases at J, with 18 bases between the two ends. CDR1 SGHTA and CDR2 FQGTGA come from the germline V gene. This CDR3 spans 15 amino acids.

The chain uses TRBV7-9 and TRBJ2-7, with 7 bases fitting TRBD2. Germline V lookup: CDR1 SEHNR, CDR2 FQNEAQ (reference sequence). The trim removed 1 base at V and 3 bases at J, leaving 3 bases unmatched. There are 14 residues in the CDR3. The CDR3 nucleotides are TGTGCCAGCAGCTTAGTCACGGGGGGCTACGAGCAGTACTTC. It translates to CASSLVTGGYEQYF.

The chain carries TRBV27 and TRBJ2-1, with D perhaps TRBD1 (6 bases). CDR1 is MNHEY and CDR2 is SMNVEV in the germline V gene (reference sequence). The CDR3 is 13 residues long. Deletions cut 5 bases from V and 6 bases from J, with 11 bases between. CDR3 region: CASSTTGFNEQFF. The CDR3 nucleotides are TGTGCCAGCAGTACCACAGGGTTCAATGAGCAGTTCTTC.

The chain employs TRBV15 and TRBJ1-5; tentative D call: TRBD1 (6 bases). CDR1 is LNHNV and CDR2 is YYDKDF in the germline V gene (reference sequence). The V and J ends lost 5 bases and 5 bases respectively, with 22 bases between them. This CDR3 is 17 amino acids long. Written as DNA, the CDR3 is TGTGCCACCAGCTCCCGAAGGAGAGGGACATCGCATCAGCCCCAGCATTTT. Translation gives CATSSRRRGTSHQPQHF.

The chain has TRBV30 and TRBJ1-4; the match to TRBD1 covers 7 bases. CDR3 length: 15 amino acids. CDR1 is GTSNPN and CDR2 is SVGIG in the germline V gene (reference sequence). V was clipped by 2 bases and J by 4 bases; unmatched bases: 7. CDR3 protein: CAWSPGGTVNEKLFF. CDR3 nucleotide sequence: TGTGCCTGGAGTCCTGGGGGGACAGTTAATGAAAAACTGTTTTTT.

The chain combines TRBV7-8 with TRBJ2-7; D is uncertain. The CDR3 runs 12 residues. Trimming stripped 1 base from V and 5 bases from J, with 6 bases between. Germline V CDR1 and CDR2: SGHVS, FQNEAQ. The CDR3 bases are TGTGCCAGCAGCTTAGACCCGGACGAGCAGTACTTC. It specifies CASSLDPDEQYF.

The chain has TRBV11-3 and TRBJ2-5, with D possibly TRBD1 on 5 matching bases. Trimming left V 2 bases short and J 3 bases short, with 10 bases between. Germline CDR1 is SGHNT and CDR2 is YENEEA. This CDR3 spans 14 amino acids. CDR3 sequence (DNA): TGTGCCAGCAGCTTATCGGGCAGGGAAGAGACCCAGTACTTC. Its translation is CASSLSGREETQYF. Full variable domain (rest looked up from reference TRBV11-3 and TRBJ2-5): EAGVVQSPRYKIIEKKQPVAFWCNPISGHNTLYWYLQNLGQGPELLIRYENEEAVDDSQLPKDRFSAERLKGVDSTLKIQPAELGDSAVYLCASSLSGREETQYFGPGTRLLVL.

This clone was counted a few times. The J gene is TRBJ2-4, the V gene TRBV7-8; 7 nucleotides agree with TRBD2. This CDR3 region has 16 residues. Germline V CDR1 and CDR2: SGHVS, FQNEAQ. Trimming cost V 8 bases and J 1 base; bases outside gene matches: 11. The CDR3, as DNA: TGTGCCAGCTCCCCGGGGAGGGGTTCGGCCAAAAACATTCAGTACTTC. Its protein product is CASSPGRGSAKNIQYF.

The gene calls are TRBV19 and TRBJ2-7; D unclear. Germline loops: CDR1 LNHDA, CDR2 SQIVND (reference sequence). CDR3 length: 14 residues. Deletions cut 5 bases from V and 3 bases from J, with 14 bases between. DNA for the CDR3: TGTGCCAGTAGTCCCCGGTTGAGCCACTACGAGCAGTACTTC. As protein: CASSPRLSHYEQYF.

This sequence joins TRBV27 and TRBJ2-7; 9 nucleotides agree with TRBD1. Germline CDR1 is MNHEY and CDR2 is SMNVEV (reference sequence). This CDR3 region has 14 residues. V trimming: 2 bases; J trimming: 4 bases; junction bases outside the gene matches: 3. The CDR3 DNA is TGTGCCAGCAGTTTAGGGGGACAGGGTTACGAGCAGTACTTC. This gives the protein CASSLGGQGYEQYF.

The chain joins TRBV15 to TRBJ2-2; D might be TRBD2 (6 bases). From germline, CDR1 is LNHNV and CDR2 YYDKDF (reference sequence). The V gene lost 6 bases and the J gene lost 7 bases, with 15 bases spanning the gap. The length of the CDR3 is 14 residues. CDR3 bases: TGTGCCACCAGGCGGGGAGGTGAAGGCGGGGAGCTGTTTTTT. Translating it yields CATRRGGEGGELFF. The variable domain in full, completed from reference TRBV15 and TRBJ2-2, reads DAMVIQNPRYQVTQFGKPVTLSCSQTLNHNVMYWYQQKSSQAPKLLFHYYDKDFNNEADTPDNFQSRRPNTSFCFLDIRSPGLGDTAMYLCATRRGGEGGELFFGEGSRLTVL.

This clone has only a few counts. This chain joins TRBV4-2 and TRBJ1-1; D perhaps matches TRBD1 (5 bases). Germline V gene sequence: CDR1 LGHNA, CDR2 YNFKEQ. With 0 bases removed from V and 4 bases from J, the gap between germline ends came to 12 bases. The CDR3 length is 15 residues. CDR3 bases: TGTGCCAGCAGCCAAGATCCCGGGGGGAGCACTGAAGCTTTCTTT. It specifies CASSQDPGGSTEAFF.